This TCR beta chain was recovered during a study of blood T cell repertoires in COVID-19. Whole-study context: Samples representing acute and convalescent COVID-19 were sourced from the United States, Italy and Spain. Nucleic acid was either cDNA or gDNA, and it came from T cells, B-cell-depleted T cells, or PBMCs.

Many counts were recorded for this clone. Per the original data handling: Nucleated cell counts were estimated from reference gene primer amplification. Here immunoSEQ multiplex PCR was the method, and the copy in TCRdb shows in-frame clones only, minus some. The V and J calls and clone size are taken from that table; D and trimming were inferred from the DNA. Of about 410,000 clones listed, around 89% are singletons. The trim removed 5 bases at V and 8 bases at J, leaving 11 bases unmatched. Germline CDR1 SEHNR, CDR2 FQNEAQ (reference sequence). The CDR3 runs 15 residues. The J gene is TRBJ1-4, the V gene TRBV7-9, with 7 bases that match TRBD1. The clonotype was recovered from a middle-aged woman with COVID-19, enrolled during active disease. The sample comprised peripheral blood. The chain's CDR3 is CASSPAGGQTEKLFF. The CDR3 DNA reads TGTGCCAGCAGCCCGGCCGGGGGACAGACGGAAAAACTGTTTTTT.